What follows are 9 T cell receptor beta chains derived from one specimen sequenced in a study of blood T cell repertoires in COVID-19. Data came from immunoSEQ multiplex PCR; TCRdb stores just in-frame clones and leaves some out. The sample yields hundreds of thousands of clones, approximately 91% seen once. Sequenced input: PBMCs or T cells enriched from blood (not recorded which). The source is a man in his sixties who had recovered from COVID-19.

The chain recombines TRBV4-1 with TRBJ2-1; TRBD2 matches at 7 bases. The CDR3 runs to 18 residues. The V segment lost 0 bases and the J segment 1 base; nucleotides outside the gene matches: 9. Germline V gives CDR1 MGHRA, CDR2 YSYEKL. CDR3 bases: TGCGCCAGCAGCCAAGATCTTTCCAGCGGGACGTCCTACAATGAGCAGTTCTTC. Its translation is CASSQDLSSGTSYNEQFF.

V gene TRBV10-1 combines with J gene TRBJ2-3; 9 positions match TRBD1. The CDR3 consists of 16 residues. Germline loops: CDR1 WNHNN, CDR2 SYGVQD (reference sequence). The V and J ends lost 3 bases and 1 base, in that order; junction bases with no gene match: 5. CDR3 sequence: CASSDGTGTGTDTQYF. CDR3 nucleotide sequence: TGCGCCAGCAGTGATGGGACAGGGACGGGCACAGATACGCAGTATTTT.

This chain joins TRBV7-9 and TRBJ2-1, with 9 bases fitting TRBD2. Germline lookup yields CDR1 SEHNR and CDR2 FQNEAQ (reference sequence). The CDR3 length is 16 residues. V lost 0 bases to trimming and J lost 5 bases; unmatched junction nucleotides: 5. The CDR3 sequence is CASSLAGAGGHNEQFF. CDR3 bases: TGTGCCAGCAGCTTAGCAGGAGCGGGAGGTCACAATGAGCAGTTCTTC. The complete variable domain, with remaining parts taken from reference TRBV7-9 and TRBJ2-1, reads DTGVSQNPRHKITKRGQNVTFRCDPISEHNRLYWYRQTLGQGPEFLTYFQNEAQLEKSRLLSDRFSAERPKGSFSTLEIQRTEQGDSAMYLCASSLAGAGGHNEQFFGPGTRLTVL.

The chain has TRBV27 and TRBJ2-7, with unresolved D. This CDR3 region has 14 residues. CDR1 and CDR2 from the germline V gene are MNHEY and SMNVEV (reference sequence). Deletions cut 2 bases from V and 7 bases from J, with 15 bases between. The CDR3 DNA is TGTGCCAGCAGTTTAAGACGCGTCCCTAGTGAGCAGTACTTC. Translating it yields CASSLRRVPSEQYF.

The CDR3, as DNA: TGTGCCTCCCACAGCGGGATGTACAATGAGCAGTTCTTC. Its translation: CASHSGMYNEQFF. The V and J genes are TRBV18 and TRBJ2-1; 7 bases are shared with TRBD2. This CDR3 spans 13 amino acids. V trimming: 11 bases; J trimming: 4 bases; junction bases outside the gene matches: 8. The germline CDR1 and CDR2 sequences are KGHSH and LQKENI. Based on the CDR3 plus reference TRBV18 and TRBJ2-1, the full variable domain is NAGVMQNPRHLVRRRGQEARLRCSPMKGHSHVYWYRQLPEEGLKFMVYLQKENIIDESGMPKERFSAEFPKEGPSILRIQQVVRGDSAAYFCASHSGMYNEQFFGPGTRLTVL.

The chain has TRBV3-1 (or the pseudogene TRBV3-2) and TRBJ1-2; TRBD1 matches at 11 bases. V shed 4 bases, J shed 0 bases, and the junction held 4 bases outside the gene matches. This CDR3 has 16 residues. Germline V gene lookup returns CDR1 LGHDT and CDR2 YNNKEL (reference sequence). The CDR3 region has the DNA TGTGCCAGCAGCCGGGACAGGGGGGCTACTAACTATGGCTACACCTTC. This gives the protein CASSRDRGATNYGYTF.

The chain recombines TRBV7-2 with TRBJ1-1; possible D gene TRBD1, 6 bases. CDR3 length: 14 residues. Germline V gene lookup returns CDR1 SGHTA and CDR2 FQGNSA. V gave up 3 bases and J gave up 0 bases, with 8 bases separating them. The CDR3 protein is CASSLRGMNTEAFF. DNA for the CDR3: TGTGCCAGCAGCTTGAGGGGGATGAACACTGAAGCTTTCTTT. The full variable domain, completed using reference TRBV7-2 and TRBJ1-1, is GAGVSQSPSNKVTEKGKDVELRCDPISGHTALYWYRQSLGQGLEFLIYFQGNSAPDKSGLPSDRFSAERTGGSVSTLTIQRTQQEDSAVYLCASSLRGMNTEAFFGQGTRLTVV.

The rearrangement links TRBV5-1 to TRBJ1-1, with 10 bases fitting TRBD1. J lost 0 bases, V lost 4 bases, and 9 bases had no gene match. The CDR3 has 17 residues. Germline V CDR1 and CDR2: SGHRS, YFSETQ. The CDR3 region is CASSVGQGMILNTEAFF. CDR3 DNA sequence: TGCGCCAGCAGCGTGGGACAGGGGATGATCCTGAACACTGAAGCTTTCTTT.

On this clone: At one boundary the junction diverges from the germline segment, which might be a read error. The V and J genes are TRBV7-7 and TRBJ2-2, with unresolved D. The CDR3 totals 15 residues. Germline V gene data show CDR1 as SSHAT and CDR2 as FNYEAQ (reference sequence). CDR3 in DNA: TGTGCTAGCAGCTTATTGCCGGTGAACACCGGGGAGCTGTTTTTT. This gives the protein CASSLLPVNTGELFF.